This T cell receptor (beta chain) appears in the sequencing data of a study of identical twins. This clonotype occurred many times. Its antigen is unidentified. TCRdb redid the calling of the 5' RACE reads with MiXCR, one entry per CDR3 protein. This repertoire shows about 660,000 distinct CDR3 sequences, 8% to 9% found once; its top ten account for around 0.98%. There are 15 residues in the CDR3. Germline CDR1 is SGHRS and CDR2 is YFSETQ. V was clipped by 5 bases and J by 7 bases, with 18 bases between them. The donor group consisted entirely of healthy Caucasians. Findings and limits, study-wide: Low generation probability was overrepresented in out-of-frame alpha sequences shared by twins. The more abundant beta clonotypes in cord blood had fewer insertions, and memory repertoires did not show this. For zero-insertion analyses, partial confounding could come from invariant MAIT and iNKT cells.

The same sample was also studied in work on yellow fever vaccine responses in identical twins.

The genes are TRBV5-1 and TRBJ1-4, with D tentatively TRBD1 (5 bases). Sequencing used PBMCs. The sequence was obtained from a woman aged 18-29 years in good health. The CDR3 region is CASSRDSGRGEKLFF. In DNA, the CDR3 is TGCGCCAGCAGTCGGGACTCCGGGCGGGGTGAAAAACTGTTTTTT.